These 7 T cell receptor beta chains were sequenced from one sample in a study of regulatory T cells in long-lasting Graves disease. Time point of the sample: persistent/refractory GD, antithyroid drugs over 5 years with positive TRAb. PBMC-extracted RNA yielded the TCR library. The authors built TCR beta libraries using iRepertoire HTBI primers and Arm-PCR of CDR3 regions. One entry per CDR3 protein, called by TCRdb with MiXCR from the multiplex PCR reads. The sample carries roughly 430,000 distinct CDR3 sequences, around 20% recorded once. The sequenced sample was peripheral blood mononuclear cells (PBMCs), obtained when the disease was refractory, from a patient treated with antithyroid drugs. These receptors were collected from a female donor with Graves disease.

This clonotype was seen at least ten times. V usage is TRBV28 and J usage is TRBJ1-5; tentatively, D is TRBD1 (5 bases). The germline V gene encodes CDR1 MDHEN and CDR2 SYDVKM. This CDR3 has 14 residues. V lost 5 bases, J lost 5 bases, and 13 bases lay in between. CDR3: CASSPSVGDQPQHF. CDR3 nucleotides: TGTGCCAGCAGTCCTTCGGTGGGGGATCAGCCCCAGCATTTT.

About this clonotype itself: A clone one base away is much larger, so this may be a read error. The chain couples TRBV9 to TRBJ1-4, with D maybe TRBD1 (5 bases). Germline values: CDR1 SGDLS, CDR2 YYNGEE. The CDR3 runs 15 residues. The CDR3 region has the DNA TGTGCCGGCAGCGTAACTTCGGGGGCTAATGAAAAACTGTTTTTT. It is translated as CAGSVTSGANEKLFF.

The rearrangement joins TRBV28 to TRBJ2-7, with 7 bases identical to TRBD1. Losses at the gene ends were 6 bases for V and 3 bases for J; bases not matched to a gene: 8. The CDR3 is 14 amino acids. Germline CDR1 MDHEN, CDR2 SYDVKM. The CDR3 sequence: CASSPGRGFYEQYF. Here the CDR3 DNA reads TGTGCCAGCAGCCCAGGCAGGGGGTTCTACGAGCAGTACTTC.

The chain combines TRBV6-2 or TRBV6-3 with TRBJ2-7; 9 bases are a match to TRBD2. Germline loops: CDR1 MNHEY, CDR2 SVGEGT. The CDR3 has 15 residues. V was clipped by 7 bases and J by 1 base; unmatched bases: 8. CDR3 bases: TGTGCCAGCAACGTTAGCGGGAGTCCGTCCTACGAGCAGTACTTC. Amino acid sequence: CASNVSGSPSYEQYF.

Regarding this clonotype: Since no conserved phenylalanine or tryptophan closes the CDR3, a read error is the likely cause. This chain uses TRBV25-1 with TRBJ2-5; D gene ambiguous. CDR3 size: 13 residues. V dropped 3 bases and J dropped 2 bases, with 7 bases sitting between them. Germline lookup yields CDR1 MGHDK and CDR2 SYGVNS. The CDR3 DNA is TGTGCCAGCAGTGATCCCCCACAAGAGACCCAGTACCTC. Protein sequence: CASSDPPQETQYL.

Many counts were recorded for this clonotype. The chain links TRBV5-1 to TRBJ2-7, with D maybe TRBD2 (6 bases). CDR1 SGHRS and CDR2 YFSETQ come from the germline V gene. The V gene lost 0 bases and the J gene lost 1 base, with 14 bases spanning the gap. The CDR3 has 16 residues. The CDR3 spells CASSLDGGKGSYEQYF. The CDR3 region has the DNA TGCGCCAGCAGCTTGGACGGCGGGAAGGGTTCCTACGAGCAGTACTTC.

This clonotype was detected many times. This chain uses TRBV24-1 with TRBJ2-5; 9 bases match TRBD1. This CDR3 spans 14 amino acids. Germline-derived CDR1 and CDR2 are KGHDR and SFDVKD. Losses at the gene ends were 6 bases for V and 5 bases for J; bases not matched to a gene: 6. This CDR3 reads CATSPTGGPETQYF. The CDR3 DNA sequence: TGTGCCACCAGTCCAACAGGGGGCCCCGAGACCCAGTACTTC.